These 32 T cell receptor beta chains originate from one sample sequenced in a study of shared clonotypes between healthy human individuals. The data were produced by immunoSEQ multiplex PCR, yet TCRdb's version contains in-frame clones alone and is incomplete. The table shows 1.6 million or so clones, with less than 99% occurring only once. The sequencing input was naive CD4+ T cells sorted from blood. Subset defined: CD45RA+ positively selected. These receptors came from a man under 40 in good health.

This chain joins TRBV29-1 and TRBJ2-1, with 8 bases aligning to TRBD2. Trimming at V came to 4 bases and at J to 0 bases, leaving 14 bases not matched to a gene. The CDR3 consists of 18 residues. CDR1 and CDR2 (germline): SQVTM, ANQGSEA. The CDR3 here is CSVAKLAGRSSSYNEQFF. CDR3 in DNA: TGCAGCGTTGCGAAGCTAGCGGGCAGGTCAAGCTCCTACAATGAGCAGTTCTTC.

V gene TRBV9 combines with J gene TRBJ2-7; TRBD2 agrees at 8 bases. CDR1 and CDR2 (germline): SGDLS, YYNGEE. The CDR3 contains 16 residues. Unmatched junction bases numbered 13, after V lost 3 bases and J lost 5 bases. The CDR3 coding sequence is TGTGCCAGCAGCGCCTTAACTAGCGGCCACATCCACGAGCAGTACTTC. Its translation is CASSALTSGHIHEQYF. Full variable domain (rest looked up from reference TRBV9 and TRBJ2-7): DSGVTQTPKHLITATGQRVTLRCSPRSGDLSVYWYQQSLDQGLQFLIQYYNGEERAKGNILERFSAQQFPDLHSELNLSSLELGDSALYFCASSALTSGHIHEQYFGPGTRLTVT.

The chain links TRBV5-8 to TRBJ2-3; 12 bases agree with TRBD2. V lost 4 bases to trimming and J lost 10 bases; unmatched junction nucleotides: 10. This CDR3 is 15 amino acids long. Per the germline V gene, CDR1 is SGHTS and CDR2 is YDEGEE. CDR3 in amino acids: CASSPLAGGPFAQYF. The DNA for the CDR3 is TGTGCCAGCAGCCCTCTAGCGGGAGGGCCTTTTGCGCAGTATTTT.

The V gene is TRBV28, the J gene TRBJ2-7, with D maybe TRBD1 (6 bases). This CDR3 has 15 amino acids. Germline V gene sequence: CDR1 MDHEN, CDR2 SYDVKM. V gave up 5 bases and J gave up 6 bases, with 20 bases separating them. This CDR3 is CASSPSTGIGAEQYF. The CDR3, as DNA: TGTGCCAGCAGTCCATCAACAGGGATTGGAGCCGAGCAGTACTTC. Complete variable domain (other parts from reference TRBV28 and TRBJ2-7): DVKVTQSSRYLVKRTGEKVFLECVQDMDHENMFWYRQDPGLGLRLIYFSYDVKMKEKGDIPEGYSVSREKKERFSLILESASTNQTSMYLCASSPSTGIGAEQYFGPGTRLTVT.

The CDR3 sequence: CASSLISGTLYEQYF. The CDR3 DNA reads as TGTGCCAGCAGTCTTATTAGCGGGACCTTGTACGAGCAGTACTTC. The chain carries TRBV28 and TRBJ2-7, with 8 bases fitting TRBD2. Trimming at V came to 5 bases and at J to 4 bases, leaving 10 bases not matched to a gene. This CDR3 is built from 15 residues. CDR1 is MDHEN and CDR2 is SYDVKM in the germline V gene.

The chain has TRBV27 and TRBJ2-5, with D possibly TRBD2 on 6 matching bases. This CDR3 contains 14 residues. V gave up 5 bases and J gave up 5 bases, with 15 bases separating them. CDR1 is MNHEY, CDR2 SMNVEV, per germline (reference sequence). The DNA for the CDR3 is TGTGCCAGCAGTACCCTAGCGTTTCTGGAGACCCAGTACTTC. This codes for CASSTLAFLETQYF.

CDR3 coding DNA: TGTGCCAGCAGCTTAGTTACCGGGACAGGAAACATTCAGTACTTC. Its translation is CASSLVTGTGNIQYF. The rearrangement links TRBV7-2 to TRBJ2-4; 8 bases fit TRBD1. Losses at the gene ends were 1 base for V and 6 bases for J; bases not matched to a gene: 5. This CDR3 has 15 amino acids. Germline V gives CDR1 SGHTA, CDR2 FQGNSA.

The rearrangement uses TRBV27 and TRBJ2-1; TRBD2 might be the D (6 bases). The CDR3 extends over 18 amino acids. Germline loops: CDR1 MNHEY, CDR2 SMNVEV (reference sequence). With 7 bases removed from V and 12 bases from J, the gap between germline ends came to 34 bases. CDR3: CASNLGRGTSPGLGRQFF. The CDR3 region has the DNA TGTGCCAGCAACCTAGGCCGGGGGACTTCACCGGGGTTAGGTCGGCAGTTCTTC.

This clone appeared a single time. The DNA of the CDR3 is TGTGCCAGCAGTTTAATTAGGACAGGGTACAATGAGCAGTTCTTC. Translation gives CASSLIRTGYNEQFF. The chain uses TRBV27 and TRBJ2-1; 8 bases are shared with TRBD1. Germline V gene lookup returns CDR1 MNHEY and CDR2 SMNVEV (reference sequence). CDR3 length: 15 residues. Unmatched junction bases numbered 4, after V lost 2 bases and J lost 4 bases.

The V and J genes are TRBV9 and TRBJ1-1; a possible D gene is TRBD1 (6 bases). The CDR3 totals 16 residues. CDR1 and CDR2 (germline): SGDLS, YYNGEE. V lost 0 bases and J lost 4, with 16 bases in between. As DNA, the CDR3 is TGTGCCAGCAGCGTAGTGACAGGTTCAATACTCACTGAAGCTTTCTTT. Its protein product is CASSVVTGSILTEAFF.

The J gene is TRBJ2-1, the V gene TRBV6-5; D call uncertain. CDR1 and CDR2 from the germline V gene are MNHEY and SVGAGI. V dropped 5 bases and J dropped 8 bases, with 13 bases sitting between them. The CDR3 length is 13 residues. The DNA for the CDR3 is TGTGCCAGCAGTCTCCTCCCTAAGGATGAGCAGTTCTTC. Encoded protein: CASSLLPKDEQFF.

The V gene is TRBV28, the J gene TRBJ2-1; unclear D gene. This CDR3 region has 12 residues. Germline V CDR1 and CDR2: MDHEN, SYDVKM. CDR3 protein: CAIKGSYNEQFF. DNA for the CDR3: TGTGCGATAAAAGGGTCCTACAATGAGCAGTTCTTC.

V usage is TRBV18 and J usage is TRBJ2-7, with D perhaps TRBD1 or TRBD2 (5 bases each). The V and J ends lost 4 bases and 7 bases respectively, with 20 bases between them. CDR1 KGHSH and CDR2 LQKENI come from the germline V gene. This CDR3 comprises 15 residues. CDR3 bases: TGTGCCAGCTCACTCTCGGGACCCCCCCCGAGGGAGCAGTACTTC. This translates into CASSLSGPPPREQYF.

This chain links TRBV10-1 with TRBJ1-1; no clear D. Looked up from germline, CDR1 is WNHNN and CDR2 is SYGVQD (reference sequence). This CDR3 is built from 12 residues. V was shortened by 8 bases and J by 4 bases, with 11 bases between the two germline ends. The CDR3 here is CASRSWGTEAFF. In nucleotides, the CDR3 is TGCGCCAGCCGATCGTGGGGCACTGAAGCTTTCTTT.

The chain recombines TRBV11-3 with TRBJ2-5; D might be TRBD1 or TRBD2, each matching 5 bases. Germline V gives CDR1 SGHNT, CDR2 YENEEA. The CDR3 is 15 amino acids. V dropped 1 base and J dropped 5 bases, with 14 bases sitting between them. CDR3 DNA sequence: TGTGCCAGCAGCTTAGGGACGAGGGACCGGGAGACCCAGTACTTC. Translating gives CASSLGTRDRETQYF.

The chain joins TRBV5-1 to TRBJ2-3, with TRBD2 matching over 13 bases. With 0 bases clipped from V and 6 bases from J, the junction kept 10 bases outside the gene matches. The CDR3 runs to 18 residues. The germline V gene encodes CDR1 SGHRS and CDR2 YFSETQ. The CDR3 sequence is CASSLVTSGRATGDTQYF. The CDR3 region has the DNA TGCGCCAGCAGCTTGGTAACTAGCGGGAGGGCAACCGGCGATACGCAGTATTTT.

The chain employs TRBV9 and TRBJ2-1; TRBD2 might be the D (5 bases). CDR1 SGDLS and CDR2 YYNGEE come from the germline V gene. V lost 0 bases, J lost 10 bases, and 14 bases lay in between. The CDR3 covers 14 residues. The CDR3 DNA reads as TGTGCCAGCAGCGTAGTTGGCGGGCTCGGGGAGCAGTTCTTC. Translating it yields CASSVVGGLGEQFF.

The chain recombines TRBV4-3 with TRBJ1-2; 7 nucleotides agree with TRBD1. J lost 3 bases, V lost 0 bases, and 4 bases had no gene match. This CDR3 is built from 15 residues. CDR1 is LGHNA and CDR2 is YSLEER in the germline V gene. CDR3 sequence: CASSQDATGDYGYTF. Here the CDR3 DNA reads TGCGCCAGCAGCCAAGATGCCACAGGGGACTATGGCTACACCTTC.

This clone appeared a single time. The chain links TRBV2 to TRBJ2-7, with TRBD1 matching 8 bases. After removal of 5 bases from V and 6 bases from J, the junction contained 12 bases not matched to a gene. The CDR3 contains 15 residues. CDR1 is SNHLY, CDR2 FYNNEI, per germline. The DNA of the CDR3 is TGTGCCAGCAGTCCAACAGGGGGTCCCTTCGGCGAGCAGTACTTC. Amino acid sequence: CASSPTGGPFGEQYF.

This chain links TRBV2 with TRBJ1-1; 10 nucleotides match TRBD1. Germline CDR1 and CDR2: SNHLY and FYNNEI. The V and J ends lost 9 bases and 3 bases, in that order; junction bases with no gene match: 4. The CDR3 consists of 13 residues. CDR3 residues: CARSGQGYTEAFF. The CDR3 DNA is TGTGCCAGGTCGGGACAGGGGTACACTGAAGCTTTCTTT. Full variable domain (outside the CDR3, taken from reference TRBV2 and TRBJ1-1): EPEVTQTPSHQVTQMGQEVILRCVPISNHLYFYWYRQILGQKVEFLVSFYNNEISEKSEIFDDQFSVERPDGSNFTLKIRSTKLEDSAMYFCARSGQGYTEAFFGQGTRLTVV.

The chain employs TRBV14 and TRBJ2-7, with D perhaps matching TRBD2 (6 bases). This CDR3 spans 15 amino acids. V lost 4 bases and J lost 1, with 14 bases in between. In germline, CDR1 is SGHDN, CDR2 FVKESK. CDR3 nucleotides: TGTGCCAGCAGCCTGGGACTCACCCCATCCTACGAGCAGTACTTC. It yields the protein CASSLGLTPSYEQYF.

Note on this clone: Other DNA sequences from this sample encode an identical CDR3 as well. The rearrangement joins TRBV6-6 to TRBJ1-5; D gene uncertain. V was pared by 2 bases and J by 7 bases, with 6 bases between. The CDR3 sequence is 12 residues long. Germline V gives CDR1 MNHNY, CDR2 SVGAGI (reference sequence). In DNA, the CDR3 is TGTGCCAGCAGTTACCTCGACCAGCCCCAGCATTTT. This encodes CASSYLDQPQHF.

The chain uses TRBV29-1 and TRBJ2-2; a weak D match, TRBD1 (6 bases). The CDR3 spans 13 residues. Germline-derived CDR1 and CDR2 are SQVTM and ANQGSEA. The V and J ends lost 3 bases and 6 bases respectively, with 11 bases between them. The DNA of the CDR3 is TGCAGCGTTGATCTGGGGGCGGCCGGGGAGCTGTTTTTT. It codes for CSVDLGAAGELFF.

The chain joins TRBV18 to TRBJ2-5, with 11 bases fitting TRBD2. CDR3 length: 13 amino acids. The germline V gene has CDR1 KGHSH and CDR2 LQKENI. The V and J ends lost 5 bases and 14 bases, in that order; junction bases with no gene match: 10. Here the CDR3 DNA reads TGTGCCAGCTCATCTCTAGCGGGAGGTCTCATCTACTTC. Protein: CASSSLAGGLIYF.

The chain uses TRBV28 and TRBJ2-3; D call uncertain. V was shortened by 3 bases and J by 0 bases, with 10 bases between the two germline ends. CDR3 length: 15 amino acids. The germline V gene encodes CDR1 MDHEN and CDR2 SYDVKM. The CDR3 coding sequence is TGTGCCAGCAGTTTTCTGGCGACCAGCACAGATACGCAGTATTTT. It codes for CASSFLATSTDTQYF.

The V gene is TRBV29-1, the J gene TRBJ2-1; D is unresolved. The CDR3 loop spans 17 amino acids. Trimming removed 4 bases at V and 1 base at J, with 20 bases between. Germline values: CDR1 SQVTM, CDR2 ANQGSEA. The CDR3: CSVVRYSAERSYNEQFF. The CDR3 DNA reads TGCAGCGTTGTAAGGTATTCGGCGGAGAGATCCTACAATGAGCAGTTCTTC.

The V call is TRBV28, the J call TRBJ2-6, with D possibly TRBD2 on 5 matching bases. The CDR3 runs 14 residues. Per the germline V gene, CDR1 is MDHEN and CDR2 is SYDVKM. Trimming took 6 bases from V and 0 from J, leaving 6 bases between them. The CDR3 DNA reads TGTGCCAGCAGGGACTTCTCTGGGGCCAACGTCCTGACTTTC. This encodes CASRDFSGANVLTF.

This chain connects TRBV15 to TRBJ2-5; 10 bases agree with TRBD2. J lost 0 bases, V lost 3 bases, and 7 bases had no gene match. CDR3 length: 17 residues. The germline gives CDR1 LNHNV, CDR2 YYDKDF (reference sequence). CDR3 in amino acids: CATSSPRTSGNQETQYF. As DNA, the CDR3 is TGTGCCACCAGCAGCCCTCGGACTAGCGGCAACCAAGAGACCCAGTACTTC.

J is TRBJ1-2 and V is TRBV6-5; 7 positions match TRBD1. This CDR3 contains 12 residues. Germline V gene data show CDR1 as MNHEY and CDR2 as SVGAGI. The trim removed 7 bases at V and 4 bases at J, leaving 3 bases unmatched. The chain's CDR3 is CASKQGGYGYTF. The CDR3 DNA sequence: TGTGCCAGCAAGCAGGGGGGCTATGGCTACACCTTC.

The chain employs TRBV6-5 and TRBJ1-2, with 8 bases that match TRBD1. In germline, CDR1 is MNHEY, CDR2 SVGAGI. The CDR3 has 14 residues. The J segment lost 6 bases and the V segment lost 3 bases, leaving 6 bases of the junction unmatched. The chain's CDR3 is CASSYIAGGDGYTF. Written as DNA, the CDR3 is TGTGCCAGCAGTTATATAGCAGGGGGCGATGGCTACACCTTC.

The rearrangement joins TRBV27 to TRBJ2-7; a weak D match, TRBD1 (5 bases). The CDR3 covers 14 residues. V was cut by 10 bases and J by 4 bases, with 20 bases left in between. CDR1 is MNHEY, CDR2 SMNVEV, per germline (reference sequence). CDR3 residues: CATPPSRVGYEQYF. The CDR3 DNA sequence: TGTGCCACGCCACCGTCCAGGGTTGGTTACGAGCAGTACTTC.

A note on this clone: The sample contains more than one DNA sequence encoding this CDR3. V and J are TRBV2 and TRBJ2-3, with D unclear. Germline CDR1 reads SNHLY; CDR2 reads FYNNEI. CDR3 length: 11 amino acids. V was cut by 6 bases and J by 3 bases, with 4 bases left in between. The CDR3 DNA follows: TGTGCCAGCAGCGTGACAGATACGCAGTATTTT. Its translation is CASSVTDTQYF.